Here is one T cell receptor beta chain with its context. Generated by immunoSEQ multiplex PCR, the TCRdb table keeps only in-frame clones and is missing some. The sample carries around 300,000 clones, 85% to 90% recorded once. Those enrolled, adults aged about 18 to 89 years, came from under 25 US areas. The CDR3 sequence is 14 residues long. The J segment lost 4 bases and the V segment lost 7 bases, leaving 8 bases of the junction unmatched. Looked up from germline, CDR1 is SGHRS and CDR2 is YFSETQ. This sample is part of a study of blood T cell repertoires in COVID-19. Overall study context: Researchers got acute and convalescent COVID-19 samples from the United States, Italy and Spain. The cDNA or gDNA used as material had been derived from T cells, B-cell-depleted T cells, or PBMCs.

This sequence originates from an older woman who had recovered from COVID-19. Sequenced: PBMCs or T cells enriched from blood (not recorded which). The chain employs TRBV5-1 and TRBJ2-5; 9 bases are a match to TRBD1. The CDR3 nucleotides are TGCGCCAGCTCCGGGACAGGGTTATCAGAGACCCAGTACTTC. It encodes CASSGTGLSETQYF.